This T cell receptor (beta chain) was found in a study of OX40 agonist ivuxolimab in advanced cancers. Turning to the study itself: Eligibility admitted prior anti-PD-1, anti-PD-L1 or anti-CTLA-4 therapy; around 38% had some.

Data came from immunoSEQ multiplex PCR; TCRdb stores just in-frame clones and leaves some out. The sample records tens of thousands of clones, roughly 92% being singletons. In germline, CDR1 is MNHEY, CDR2 SMNVEV (reference sequence). V was clipped by 3 bases and J by 2 bases, with 11 bases between them. The CDR3 consists of 15 residues. Peripheral blood came from all dose cohorts at three timepoints. Sequenced material: CD4+ or CD8+ T cells sorted from blood, taken in a trial of the OX40 agonist ivuxolimab. The V call is TRBV27, the J call TRBJ1-5; maybe TRBD1 (5 bases). This sequence was found in an adult with an advanced solid tumor such as melanoma, head and neck, liver or kidney cancer. Written as DNA, the CDR3 is TGTGCCAGCAGTTTGGGGGTTGGGGGCAATCAGCCCCAGCATTTT. Protein: CASSLGVGGNQPQHF.